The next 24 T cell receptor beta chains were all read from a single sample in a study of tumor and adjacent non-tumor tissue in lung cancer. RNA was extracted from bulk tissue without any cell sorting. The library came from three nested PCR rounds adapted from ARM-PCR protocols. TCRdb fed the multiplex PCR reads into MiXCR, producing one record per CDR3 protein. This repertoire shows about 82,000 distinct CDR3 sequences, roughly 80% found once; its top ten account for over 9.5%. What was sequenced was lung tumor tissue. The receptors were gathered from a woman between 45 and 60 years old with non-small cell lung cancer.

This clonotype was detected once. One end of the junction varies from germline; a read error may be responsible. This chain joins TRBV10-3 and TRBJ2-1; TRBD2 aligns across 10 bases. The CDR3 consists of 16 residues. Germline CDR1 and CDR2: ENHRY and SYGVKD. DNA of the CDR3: TGTCCCATCAATGAGTCAGGGACTAGCGTGCTGAATGAGCAGTTCTTC. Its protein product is CPINESGTSVLNEQFF.

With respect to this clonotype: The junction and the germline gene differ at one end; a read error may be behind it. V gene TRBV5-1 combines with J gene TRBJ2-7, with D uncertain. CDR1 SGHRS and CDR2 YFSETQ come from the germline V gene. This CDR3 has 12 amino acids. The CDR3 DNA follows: TGCGCCAGCAGCCCTGAATCCTATGAGCAGTGCTTC. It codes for CASSPESYEQCF.

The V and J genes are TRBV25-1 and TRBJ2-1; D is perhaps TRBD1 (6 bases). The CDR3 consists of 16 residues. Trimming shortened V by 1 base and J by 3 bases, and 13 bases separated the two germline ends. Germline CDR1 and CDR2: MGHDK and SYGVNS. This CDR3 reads CASSELLGGLYNEQFF. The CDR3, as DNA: TGTGCCAGCAGTGAATTGCTTGGGGGCCTCTACAATGAGCAGTTCTTC.

The CDR3 nucleotides read TGTGCCATCAGTGAGACAGGGTGGGGTGAGCGCCAGCATTTT. This sequence encodes CAISETGWGERQHF. The J gene is TRBJ1-5, the V gene TRBV10-3; the D gene is possibly TRBD1 (6 bases). Trimming removed 2 bases at V and 12 bases at J, with 17 bases between. This CDR3 has 14 amino acids. Germline values: CDR1 ENHRY, CDR2 SYGVKD.

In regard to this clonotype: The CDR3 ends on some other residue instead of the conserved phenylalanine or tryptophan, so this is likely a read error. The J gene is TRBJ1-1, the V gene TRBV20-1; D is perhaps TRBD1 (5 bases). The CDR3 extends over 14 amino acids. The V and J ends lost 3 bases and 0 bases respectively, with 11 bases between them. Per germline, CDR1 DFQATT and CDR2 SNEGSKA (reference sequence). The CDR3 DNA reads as TGCAGTGCTAGTTGGGGCACGGTGAACACTGAAGCTTTCCTT. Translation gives CSASWGTVNTEAFL.

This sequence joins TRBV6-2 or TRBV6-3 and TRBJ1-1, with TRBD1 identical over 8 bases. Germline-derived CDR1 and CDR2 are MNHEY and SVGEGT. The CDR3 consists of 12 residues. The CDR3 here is CVSRYRGAEAFF. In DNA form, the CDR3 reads TGTGTTAGCAGATACAGGGGGGCTGAAGCTTTCTTT.

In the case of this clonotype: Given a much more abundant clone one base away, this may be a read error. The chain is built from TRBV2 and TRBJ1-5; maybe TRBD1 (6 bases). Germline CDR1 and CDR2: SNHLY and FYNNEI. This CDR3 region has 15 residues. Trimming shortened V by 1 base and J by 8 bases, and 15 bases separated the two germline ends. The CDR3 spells CASSEVWGHQKPQHF. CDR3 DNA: TGTGCCAGCAGTGAAGTATGGGGGCACCAGAAGCCCCAGCATTTT.

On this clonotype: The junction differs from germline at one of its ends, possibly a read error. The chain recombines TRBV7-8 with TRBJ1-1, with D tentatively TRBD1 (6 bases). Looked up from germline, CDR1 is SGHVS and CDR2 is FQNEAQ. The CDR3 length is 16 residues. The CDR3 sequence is CTSSGGARLSSTEAFF. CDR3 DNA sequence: TGTACCAGCAGCGGGGGGGCACGGTTATCGAGCACTGAAGCTTTCTTT.

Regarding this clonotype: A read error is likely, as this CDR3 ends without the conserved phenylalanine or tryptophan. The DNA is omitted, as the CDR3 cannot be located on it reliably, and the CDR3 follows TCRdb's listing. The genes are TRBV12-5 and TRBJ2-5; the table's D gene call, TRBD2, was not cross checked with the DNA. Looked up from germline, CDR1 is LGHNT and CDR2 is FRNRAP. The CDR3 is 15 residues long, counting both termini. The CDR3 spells CASARNVAIQETQYL.

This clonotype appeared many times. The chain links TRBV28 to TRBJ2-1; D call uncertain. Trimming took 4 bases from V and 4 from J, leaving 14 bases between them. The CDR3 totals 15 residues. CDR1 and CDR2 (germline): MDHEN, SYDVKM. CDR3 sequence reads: CASSYGPPSYNEQFF. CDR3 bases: TGTGCCAGCAGTTACGGGCCACCGTCATACAATGAGCAGTTCTTC.

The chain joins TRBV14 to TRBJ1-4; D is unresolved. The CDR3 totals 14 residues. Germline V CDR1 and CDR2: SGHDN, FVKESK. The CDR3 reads CVRSQDRAERKLFF. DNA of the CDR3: TGTGTCAGGAGCCAAGACCGCGCAGAGAGAAAACTGTTTTTT.

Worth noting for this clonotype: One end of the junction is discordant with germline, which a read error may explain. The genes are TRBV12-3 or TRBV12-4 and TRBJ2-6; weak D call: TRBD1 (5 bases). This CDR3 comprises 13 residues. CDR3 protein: CASRVTGANVLAF. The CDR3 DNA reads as TGTGCCAGTAGGGTCACTGGGGCCAACGTCCTGGCTTTC.

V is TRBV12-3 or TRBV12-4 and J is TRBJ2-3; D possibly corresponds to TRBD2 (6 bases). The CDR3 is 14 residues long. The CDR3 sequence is CISSKGLKGDTQYF. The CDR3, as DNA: TGTATCAGCAGCAAGGGACTGAAAGGAGATACGCAGTATTTT.

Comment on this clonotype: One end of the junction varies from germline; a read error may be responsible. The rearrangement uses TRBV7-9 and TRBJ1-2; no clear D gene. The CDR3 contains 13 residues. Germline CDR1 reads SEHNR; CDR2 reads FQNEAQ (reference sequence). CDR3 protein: CASSFETYYDYSF. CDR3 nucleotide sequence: TGTGCCAGCAGCTTCGAGACATACTATGACTACAGCTTC.

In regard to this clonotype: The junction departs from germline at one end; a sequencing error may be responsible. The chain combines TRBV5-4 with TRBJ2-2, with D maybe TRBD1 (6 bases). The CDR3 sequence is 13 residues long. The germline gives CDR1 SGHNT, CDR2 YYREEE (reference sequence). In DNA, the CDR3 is TGTGCCGGACAGACAGGTCACACCGGGGAGCTGTTTTTC. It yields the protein CAGQTGHTGELFF.

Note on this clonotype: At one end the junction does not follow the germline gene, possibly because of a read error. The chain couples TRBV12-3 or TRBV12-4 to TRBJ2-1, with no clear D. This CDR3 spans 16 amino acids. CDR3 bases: TGTGCCACCATACGAGATCGGGCAGGCTCCTACAATGAACAGTTCTTC. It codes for CATIRDRAGSYNEQFF.

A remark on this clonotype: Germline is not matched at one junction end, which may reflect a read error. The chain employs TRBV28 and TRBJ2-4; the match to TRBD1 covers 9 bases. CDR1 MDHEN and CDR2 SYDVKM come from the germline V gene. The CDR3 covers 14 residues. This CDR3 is CASSTGGSNNIQNF. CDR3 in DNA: TGTGCCAGCAGCACAGGGGGCTCCAATAACATTCAGAACTTC.

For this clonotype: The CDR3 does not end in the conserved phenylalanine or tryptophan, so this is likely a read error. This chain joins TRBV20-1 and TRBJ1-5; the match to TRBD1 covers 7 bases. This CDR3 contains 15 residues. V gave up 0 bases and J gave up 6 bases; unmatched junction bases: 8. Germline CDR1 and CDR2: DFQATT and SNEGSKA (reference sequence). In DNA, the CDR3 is TGCAGTGCTAGAGATCAAGGGACAGATCGTCAGCCCCAGCATTGT. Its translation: CSARDQGTDRQPQHC.

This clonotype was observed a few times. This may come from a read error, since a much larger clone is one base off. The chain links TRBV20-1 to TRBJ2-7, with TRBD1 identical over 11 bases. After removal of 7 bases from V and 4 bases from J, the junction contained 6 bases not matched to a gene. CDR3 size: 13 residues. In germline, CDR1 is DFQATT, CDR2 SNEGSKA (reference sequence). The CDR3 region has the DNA TGCAGTGTCTGGACAGGGGGCGTTTACGAGCAGTACTTC. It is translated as CSVWTGGVYEQYF.

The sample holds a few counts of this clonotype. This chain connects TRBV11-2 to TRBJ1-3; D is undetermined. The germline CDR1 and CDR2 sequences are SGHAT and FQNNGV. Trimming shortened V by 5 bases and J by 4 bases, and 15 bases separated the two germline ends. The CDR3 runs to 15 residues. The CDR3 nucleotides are TGTGCCAGCAGCCGCGACTGGGATGCAGGAAACACCATATATTTT. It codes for CASSRDWDAGNTIYF.

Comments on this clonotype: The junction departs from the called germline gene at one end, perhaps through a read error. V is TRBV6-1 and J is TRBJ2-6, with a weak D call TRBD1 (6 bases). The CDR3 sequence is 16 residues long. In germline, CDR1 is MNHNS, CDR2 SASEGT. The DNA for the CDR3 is TGTGCCAACAGTGAAGCACAGGGCGATGGGACCAACGTCCTGACTTTC. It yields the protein CANSEAQGDGTNVLTF.

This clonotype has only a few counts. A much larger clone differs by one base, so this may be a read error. The CDR3 is CSTRDGRENSPLHF. The DNA for the CDR3 is TGCAGTACTAGAGATGGCAGGGAGAATTCACCCCTCCACTTT. The chain recombines TRBV20-1 with TRBJ1-6; a possible D gene is TRBD1 (5 bases). Germline assignment: CDR1 DFQATT and CDR2 SNEGSKA (reference sequence). CDR3 length: 14 residues.

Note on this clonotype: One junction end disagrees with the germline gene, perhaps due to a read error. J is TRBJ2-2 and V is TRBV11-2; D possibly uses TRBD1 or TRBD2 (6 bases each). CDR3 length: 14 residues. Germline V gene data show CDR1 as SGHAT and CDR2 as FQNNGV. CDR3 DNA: TGTGCCAGGAGCCTAGAGGGGGGCACCGGGGGGCTGTTTTTT. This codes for CARSLEGGTGGLFF. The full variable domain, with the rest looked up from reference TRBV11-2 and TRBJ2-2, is EAGVAQSPRYKIIEKRQSVAFWCNPISGHATLYWYQQILGQGPKLLIQFQNNGVVDDSQLPKDRFSAERLKGVDSTLKIQPAKLEDSAVYLCARSLEGGTGGLFFGEGSRLTVL.

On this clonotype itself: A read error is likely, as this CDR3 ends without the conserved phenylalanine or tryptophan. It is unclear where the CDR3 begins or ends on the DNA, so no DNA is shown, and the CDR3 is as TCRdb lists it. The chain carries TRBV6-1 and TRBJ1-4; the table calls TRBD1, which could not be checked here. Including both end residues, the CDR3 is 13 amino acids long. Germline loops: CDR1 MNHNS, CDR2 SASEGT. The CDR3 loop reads CASNRDVNEKQFI.